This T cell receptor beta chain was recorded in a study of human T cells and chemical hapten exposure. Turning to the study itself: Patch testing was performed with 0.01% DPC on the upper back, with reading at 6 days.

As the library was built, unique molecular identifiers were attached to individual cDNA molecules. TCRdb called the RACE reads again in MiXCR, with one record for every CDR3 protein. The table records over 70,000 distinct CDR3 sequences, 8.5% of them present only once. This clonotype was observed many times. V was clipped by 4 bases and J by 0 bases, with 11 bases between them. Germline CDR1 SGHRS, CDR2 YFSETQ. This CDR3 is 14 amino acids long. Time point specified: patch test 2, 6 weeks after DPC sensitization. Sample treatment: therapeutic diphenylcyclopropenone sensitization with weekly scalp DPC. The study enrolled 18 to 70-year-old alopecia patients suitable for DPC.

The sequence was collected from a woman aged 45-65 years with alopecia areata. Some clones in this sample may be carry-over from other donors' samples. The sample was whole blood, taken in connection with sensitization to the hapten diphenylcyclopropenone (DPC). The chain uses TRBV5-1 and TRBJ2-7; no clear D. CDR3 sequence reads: CASSPMSGSYEQYF. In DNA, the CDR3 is TGCGCCAGCAGCCCCATGTCGGGCTCCTACGAGCAGTACTTC.